Here is one T cell receptor beta chain with its context. The source of the sample is a study of shared clonotypes between healthy human individuals. Deletions cut 2 bases from V and 3 bases from J, with 11 bases between. This CDR3 has 15 residues. Germline values: CDR1 SEHNR, CDR2 FQNEAQ (reference sequence). Data came from immunoSEQ multiplex PCR; TCRdb stores just in-frame clones and leaves some out. The sample holds about 600,000 clones, about 96% seen once. The rearrangement links TRBV7-9 to TRBJ2-1; weak D call: TRBD1 (5 bases). The sequenced material came from naive CD4+ T cells sorted from blood. The sample's subset: CD45RA+ positively selected. This receptor was identified in a woman younger than 45 in good health. CDR3 amino acids: CASSLRGQDYNEQFF. The CDR3, as DNA: TGTGCCAGCAGCTTAAGAGGACAAGACTACAATGAGCAGTTCTTC.